The 22 T cell receptor beta chains presented below share a single source sample, sequenced in a study of radiation and T cells in renal cell carcinoma. Using immunoSEQ multiplex PCR, the repertoire was profiled, and TCRdb retains in-frame clones only, with some absent. The sample has about 150,000 clones; approximately 90% are singletons. As for time point: baseline pretreatment blood. Specified treatment: 15 Gy SBRT to primary tumor, nephrectomy 4 weeks later. The specimen was blood, collected from a patient whose treatment included radiotherapy and nephrectomy. The receptors were sampled from a woman between 65 and 79 years old with renal cell carcinoma.

The V call is TRBV10-3, the J call TRBJ2-3; 11 bases map to TRBD2. Germline V lookup: CDR1 ENHRY, CDR2 SYGVKD. V was pared by 3 bases and J by 0 bases, with 5 bases of the junction left unmatched. There are 17 residues in the CDR3. The CDR3 protein is CAISERGLAVSTDTQYF. The CDR3 DNA is TGTGCCATCAGTGAAAGGGGACTAGCGGTAAGCACAGATACGCAGTATTTT.

The chain combines TRBV19 with TRBJ2-3; 7 nucleotides match TRBD2. Per the germline V gene, CDR1 is LNHDA and CDR2 is SQIVND (reference sequence). The CDR3 is 15 residues long. V lost 5 bases and J lost 0; bases outside the gene matches: 5. CDR3 protein: CASSLPGGSTDTQYF. CDR3 nucleotides: TGTGCCAGTAGTCTCCCGGGGGGTAGCACAGATACGCAGTATTTT.

The chain recombines TRBV18 with TRBJ1-2; 9 nucleotides match TRBD1. CDR3 length: 16 amino acids. CDR1 and CDR2 from the germline V gene are KGHSH and LQKENI. The V gene end was trimmed by 0 bases and the J gene end by 6 bases; junction bases not matched to a gene: 8. The CDR3: CASSPPTPGQGDGYTF. DNA of the CDR3: TGTGCCAGCTCACCACCAACTCCGGGACAGGGTGATGGCTACACCTTC.

The chain employs TRBV5-1 and TRBJ2-1; 7 bases are shared with TRBD1. Germline CDR1 reads SGHRS; CDR2 reads YFSETQ. This CDR3 has 15 amino acids. J was trimmed by 2 bases and V by 4 bases; bases with no gene match: 6. The CDR3 loop is CASSLLQGAYNEQFF. The CDR3 bases are TGCGCCAGCAGCCTTCTCCAGGGGGCCTACAATGAGCAGTTCTTC.

The chain's CDR3 is CSVEPTSYEQYF. CDR3 coding DNA: TGCAGCGTTGAGCCGACCTCCTACGAGCAGTACTTC. This chain links TRBV29-1 with TRBJ2-7; D ambiguous. CDR1 and CDR2 from the germline V gene are SQVTM and ANQGSEA. CDR3 length: 12 residues. Deletions cut 3 bases from V and 0 bases from J, with 6 bases between.

This clone was seen more than once but under ten times. V and J are TRBV7-2 and TRBJ2-5; the D gene could be TRBD1 or TRBD2 (5 bases each). Germline assignment: CDR1 SGHTA and CDR2 FQGNSA. This CDR3 has 14 residues. Trimming took 4 bases from V and 3 from J, leaving 12 bases between them. The CDR3 protein is CASSSAGTKETQYF. The CDR3 nucleotides are TGTGCCAGCAGCTCCGCCGGGACCAAAGAGACCCAGTACTTC.

The chain combines TRBV5-1 with TRBJ1-1; 9 nucleotides align to TRBD1. Germline CDR1 and CDR2: SGHRS and YFSETQ. V lost 5 bases and J lost 2; bases outside the gene matches: 13. The CDR3 sequence is 17 residues long. The CDR3, as DNA: TGCGCCAGCAGGTATTCTGGACAGGGGCTTATTAACACTGAAGCTTTCTTT. Its protein product is CASRYSGQGLINTEAFF.

The chain combines TRBV5-4 with TRBJ1-4, with unresolved D. CDR3 length: 16 amino acids. The V gene's germline CDR1 is SGHNT and CDR2 YYREEE (reference sequence). Between the trimmed V and J ends, which lost 6 bases and 0 bases, there was a span of 15 bases. Here the CDR3 reads CASTTLTGTTNEKLFF. The DNA for the CDR3 is TGTGCCAGCACCACTCTGACGGGAACAACTAATGAAAAACTGTTTTTT.

The chain joins TRBV9 to TRBJ2-3; 9 nucleotides line up with TRBD2. V trimming: 1 base; J trimming: 1 base; junction bases outside the gene matches: 4. There are 16 residues in the CDR3. Germline-derived CDR1 and CDR2 are SGDLS and YYNGEE. CDR3 sequence: CASSVWASGGTDTQYF. CDR3 coding DNA: TGTGCCAGCAGCGTATGGGCTAGCGGGGGCACAGATACGCAGTATTTT.

The sample holds a few counts of this clone. This CDR3 is CASSLSGIPNTGELFF. The DNA of the CDR3 is TGTGCCAGCAGTTTATCAGGGATTCCTAACACCGGGGAGCTGTTTTTT. The chain employs TRBV27 and TRBJ2-2, with D uncertain. Looked up from germline, CDR1 is MNHEY and CDR2 is SMNVEV (reference sequence). The CDR3 runs 16 residues. V was pared by 0 bases and J by 2 bases, with 10 bases between.

The chain links TRBV9 to TRBJ1-1; the D is unclear. Germline CDR1 reads SGDLS; CDR2 reads YYNGEE. V was pared by 0 bases and J by 2 bases, with 8 bases between. The CDR3 spans 14 residues. The CDR3 spells CASSVDWRNTEAFF. The CDR3 DNA sequence: TGTGCCAGCAGCGTAGATTGGAGAAACACTGAAGCTTTCTTT.

V is TRBV11-3 and J is TRBJ2-3; TRBD1 is a possible D gene (6 bases). Trimming removed 0 bases at V and 2 bases at J, with 12 bases between. Looked up from germline, CDR1 is SGHNT and CDR2 is YENEEA. The CDR3 spans 16 residues. As DNA, the CDR3 is TGTGCCAGCAGCTTAGAGGGACAAGACCCCACAGATACGCAGTATTTT. As protein: CASSLEGQDPTDTQYF.

The rearrangement links TRBV5-1 to TRBJ1-3; the D is unclear. CDR1 and CDR2 from the germline V gene are SGHRS and YFSETQ. Trimming removed 0 bases at V and 3 bases at J, with 7 bases between. The CDR3 sequence is 14 residues long. The CDR3 DNA is TGCGCCAGCAGCTTGGATTTAGGTGGAAACACCATATATTTT. Its protein is CASSLDLGGNTIYF.

The V call is TRBV6-6, the J call TRBJ2-2, with a tentative D call TRBD2 (6 bases). CDR3 length: 16 residues. The germline CDR1 and CDR2 sequences are MNHNY and SVGAGI (reference sequence). V gave up 2 bases and J gave up 5 bases, with 15 bases separating them. CDR3 protein: CASSYPRLGSTGELFF. CDR3 in DNA: TGTGCCAGCAGTTACCCGAGACTAGGATCTACCGGGGAGCTGTTTTTT.

The V call is TRBV27, the J call TRBJ2-7, with D hard to call. The CDR3 runs to 15 residues. V lost 6 bases and J lost 0, with 15 bases in between. Per the germline V gene, CDR1 is MNHEY and CDR2 is SMNVEV (reference sequence). The CDR3 is CASRQIGPSSYEQYF. Written as DNA, the CDR3 is TGTGCCAGCAGACAAATTGGTCCTTCCTCCTACGAGCAGTACTTC.

The chain uses TRBV7-9 and TRBJ2-2, with TRBD2 matching 14 bases. This CDR3 comprises 17 residues. V dropped 3 bases and J dropped 3; count of bases not matched to a gene: 3. Germline V gives CDR1 SEHNR, CDR2 FQNEAQ (reference sequence). The chain's CDR3 is CASSLPTSGGDTGELFF. CDR3 DNA: TGTGCCAGCAGCTTGCCGACTAGCGGGGGGGACACCGGGGAGCTGTTTTTT.

This clone was recorded only once. This chain uses TRBV4-1 with TRBJ1-5; D is uncertain. This CDR3 is built from 15 residues. Trimming shortened V by 2 bases and J by 6 bases, and 14 bases separated the two germline ends. Germline CDR1 and CDR2: MGHRA and YSYEKL. The CDR3 DNA is TGCGCCAGCAGCCAATTGGAAGAGGGTTCTCAGCCCCAGCATTTT. It codes for CASSQLEEGSQPQHF.

The chain is built from TRBV11-3 and TRBJ2-1; D might be TRBD2 (5 bases). The CDR3 spans 12 residues. V lost 6 bases and J lost 8, with 11 bases in between. The V gene's germline CDR1 is SGHNT and CDR2 YENEEA. The CDR3, as DNA: TGTGCCAGCAGTAATGGACTGTATGAGCAGTTCTTC. Translation gives CASSNGLYEQFF.

The chain recombines TRBV6-1 with TRBJ1-1; D unresolved. Germline V gene lookup returns CDR1 MNHNS and CDR2 SASEGT. V was trimmed by 7 bases and J by 7 bases, leaving 16 bases between them. The CDR3 contains 13 residues. Here the CDR3 DNA reads TGTGCCAGCATCAGTGGCCAGTGGGGTGAAGCTTTCTTT. Translated: CASISGQWGEAFF.

The chain combines TRBV19 with TRBJ1-1, with D possibly being TRBD1 (5 bases). Germline lookup yields CDR1 LNHDA and CDR2 SQIVND (reference sequence). This CDR3 is 14 amino acids long. Trimming cost V 5 bases and J 0 bases, with 10 bases left between them. The CDR3 DNA reads as TGTGCCAGTAGTCCCCGGACACTGAACACTGAAGCTTTCTTT. This sequence encodes CASSPRTLNTEAFF.

The chain couples TRBV23-1 to TRBJ1-2; no definite D call. TRBV23-1 is recorded as an ORF, its role being uncertain. The CDR3 has 16 amino acids. With 0 bases removed from V and 2 bases from J, the gap between germline ends came to 13 bases. Here the CDR3 reads CASSQSRRGGNYGYTF. CDR3 DNA: TGCGCCAGCAGTCAATCGAGGCGGGGAGGGAACTATGGCTACACCTTC.

This sequence joins TRBV15 and TRBJ2-3; TRBD1 matches at 8 bases. The V gene's germline CDR1 is LNHNV and CDR2 YYDKDF (reference sequence). With 0 bases clipped from V and 0 bases from J, the junction kept 23 bases outside the gene matches. The CDR3 is made up of 23 amino acids. Here the CDR3 DNA reads TGTGCCACCAGCAGAGATCGGGGTAACGGGACAGGCTTCGATAAAGGTAGCACAGATACGCAGTATTTT. Translation: CATSRDRGNGTGFDKGSTDTQYF.